This paragraph covers one TCR beta chain sequence. As yet, its antigen is unknown. These data belong to a study of Ad26.COV2.S vaccination and SARS-CoV-2 variants. On the study more broadly: Donor joined the COV1001 Ad26.COV2.S trial arm.

Sample treatment: some 19 received Ad26.COV2.S at low or high dose, single or two shots; about 5 received placebo; per-sample allocation not given. Specimen acquisition occurred on day 63 following the initial vaccine or placebo injection. Study-level points and caveats: Researchers cautioned that TCR breadth and depth analyses may have underestimated total T cell responses.

TCRdb keeps only in-frame clones here, not all; method: immunoSEQ multiplex PCR. The sample has roughly 450,000 clones; 90% are singletons. The CDR3 runs to 17 residues. Looked up from germline, CDR1 is SEHNR and CDR2 is FQNEAQ (reference sequence). J lost 9 bases, V lost 1 base, and 13 bases had no gene match. This chain joins TRBV7-9 and TRBJ2-1, with 9 nucleotides matching TRBD1. Sequences were derived from peripheral blood, sampled in a trial of Ad26.COV2.S vaccine versus placebo. The sequence derives from a person between 18 and 60 years old who received the Ad26.COV2.S COVID-19 vaccine or a placebo. The CDR3 DNA reads as TGTGCCAGCAGCTTAGGAACGGGGACAGGGTCGCGGGGTGAGCAGTTCTTC. This sequence encodes CASSLGTGTGSRGEQFF. Combining the CDR3 with reference TRBV7-9 and TRBJ2-1 gives the whole variable domain DTGVSQNPRHKITKRGQNVTFRCDPISEHNRLYWYRQTLGQGPEFLTYFQNEAQLEKSRLLSDRFSAERPKGSFSTLEIQRTEQGDSAMYLCASSLGTGTGSRGEQFFGPGTRLTVL.